These T cell receptor beta chains were read from a single sample in a study of vaccination effects on CD4 cells after COVID-19. Their antigen targets remain unknown. TCRdb keeps only in-frame clones here, not all; method: immunoSEQ multiplex PCR. Among over 25,000 clones listed, roughly 80% were seen once. Specimen: CD4+ T cells from PBMCs cultured with SARS-CoV-2 spike peptides, collected after COVID-19 vaccination. Receptors were obtained from a human donor who received a COVID-19 vaccine. Some clones in this sample may be carry-over from other donors' samples. The CDR3 runs from the conserved cysteine through the conserved F or W. The D gene is left open where the match is weak. Clone sizes are given selectively: once, few, many, or a class where the clone is expanded.

>TRBV6-5|TRBJ1-3|NA|16|few
CASSYRQDLSGNTIYF
TGTGCCAGCAGTTACAGACAGGACCTCTCTGGAAACACCATATATTTT
>TRBV29-1|TRBJ1-1|NA|13|NA
CSVASGGNTEAFF
TGCAGCGTGGCTTCGGGGGGTAACACTGAAGCTTTCTTT
>TRBV21-1|TRBJ1-5|NA|17|NA
CASTRDRIGEKNQPQHF
TGTGCCAGCACCCGCGATCGTATAGGGGAAAAGAATCAGCCCCAGCATTTT
>TRBV24-1|TRBJ1-2|TRBD1|17|NA
CATSDPNPGQGNYGYTF
TGTGCCACCAGTGACCCTAACCCGGGACAGGGTAACTATGGCTACACCTTC
>TRBV9|TRBJ2-2|NA|13|NA
CASSGTVRGELFF
TGTGCCAGCAGCGGGACAGTCCGAGGGGAGCTGTTTTTT
>TRBV4-3|TRBJ2-5|TRBD2|16|NA
CASSQDRAASGGTQYF
TGCGCCAGCAGCCAAGATCGAGCGGCTAGCGGGGGGACCCAGTACTTC
>TRBV14|TRBJ2-3|TRBD2|12|NA
CASTGLADTQYF
TGTGCCAGTACGGGACTAGCTGATACGCAGTATTTT
>TRBV19|TRBJ2-3|NA|14|NA
CASSIRINTDTQYF
TGTGCCAGTAGTATTCGGATCAACACAGATACGCAGTATTTT
>TRBV4-1|TRBJ2-2|NA|20|NA
CASSQRREPSGKANTGELFF
TGCGCCAGCAGCCAAAGAAGGGAACCCTCAGGCAAGGCGAACACCGGGGAGCTGTTTTTT
>TRBV29-1|TRBJ2-2|NA|12|few
CSFCGDTGELFF
TGCAGCTTCTGCGGGGACACCGGGGAGCTGTTTTTT
>TRBV5-6|TRBJ1-1|TRBD1|15|few
CASSSGGQGNTEAFF
TGTGCCAGCAGCTCAGGGGGACAGGGGAACACTGAAGCTTTCTTT
>TRBV11-2|TRBJ2-2|NA|13|NA
CASSLVGSGELFF
TGTGCCAGCAGCTTAGTTGGTTCCGGGGAGCTGTTTTTT
>TRBV19|TRBJ2-6|NA|15|few
CASGTWGSGANVLTF
TGTGCCAGTGGAACATGGGGCTCTGGGGCCAACGTCCTGACTTTC
>TRBV6-1|TRBJ1-3|NA|16|NA
CASSEAYAGSGNTIYF
TGTGCCAGCAGTGAAGCGTATGCAGGGTCTGGAAACACCATATATTTT
>TRBV2|TRBJ1-2|NA|14|NA
CASSEKAQYYGYTF
TGTGCCAGCAGTGAAAAGGCACAGTACTATGGCTACACCTTC
>TRBV6-5|TRBJ1-1|NA|13|NA
CASSYPGNTEAFF
TGTGCCAGCAGTTACCCAGGGAACACTGAAGCTTTCTTT
>TRBV15|TRBJ1-1|NA|14|medium-sized
CATSRGQSNTEAFF
TGTGCCACCAGCAGAGGACAGTCGAACACTGAAGCTTTCTTT
>TRBV7-3|TRBJ2-2|TRBD2|17|NA
CASSLRSGGADTGELFF
TGTGCCAGCAGCTTAAGGAGCGGGGGGGCCGACACCGGGGAGCTGTTTTTT